This T cell receptor (beta chain) is drawn from a study of blood T cell repertoires in COVID-19. Overall study: Specimens from acute and convalescent COVID-19 originated in the United States, Italy and Spain. Sample material is recorded as cDNA or gDNA derived from T cells, B-cell-depleted T cells, or PBMCs.

In the authors' methods: From reference gene primer amplification, estimates of nucleated cell counts were derived. Assay used: immunoSEQ multiplex PCR; TCRdb lists only in-frame clones, some missing. That table is the source of V, J and clone size, and D and trimming were worked out from the DNA. The data show around 80,000 clones, with roughly 78% seen just once and 10% held by the top ten. The CDR3 is made up of 14 amino acids. V gave up 5 bases and J gave up 4 bases, with 13 bases separating them. In germline, CDR1 is SNHLY, CDR2 FYNNEI. This chain joins TRBV2 and TRBJ2-3; D is uncertain. Sequenced: peripheral blood. This receptor was obtained from a man between 60 and 70 years old with acute or convalescent COVID-19. CDR3 sequence: CASSLTTKADTQYF. CDR3 nucleotides: TGTGCCAGCAGTTTGACGACAAAGGCAGATACGCAGTATTTT.